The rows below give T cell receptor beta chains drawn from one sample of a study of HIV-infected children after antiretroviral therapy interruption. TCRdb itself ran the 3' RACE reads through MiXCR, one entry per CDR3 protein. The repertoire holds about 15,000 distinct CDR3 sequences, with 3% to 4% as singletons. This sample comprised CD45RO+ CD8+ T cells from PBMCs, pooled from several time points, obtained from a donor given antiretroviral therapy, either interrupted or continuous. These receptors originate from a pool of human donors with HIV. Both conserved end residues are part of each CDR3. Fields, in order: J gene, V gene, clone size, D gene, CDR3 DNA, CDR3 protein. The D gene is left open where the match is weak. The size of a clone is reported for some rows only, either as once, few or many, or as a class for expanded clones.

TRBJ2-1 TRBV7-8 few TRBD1 TGTGCCAGCAGCAAGCTCCCGGGACAGGGCCACAATGAGCAGTTCTTC CASSKLPGQGHNEQFF
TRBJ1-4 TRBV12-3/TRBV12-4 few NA TGTGCCAGCAGTTTAATACGTGAAAAACTGTTTTTT CASSLIREKLFF
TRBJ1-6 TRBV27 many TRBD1 TGTGCCAGCAGTTTAACAGGGGGCGCGTTTAATTCACCCCTCCACTTT CASSLTGGAFNSPLHF
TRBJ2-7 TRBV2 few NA TGTGCCAGCAGCTCAAGCCCCGACGGGGCAGGCTTC CASSSSPDGAGF
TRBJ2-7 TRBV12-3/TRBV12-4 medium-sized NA TGTGCCAGCAGGATGGACCCTTCCTACGAGCAGTACTTC CASRMDPSYEQYF
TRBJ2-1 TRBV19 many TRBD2 TGTGCCAGTAGTATCTCTAGCGGGGCTGGCAATGAGCAGTTCTTC CASSISSGAGNEQFF
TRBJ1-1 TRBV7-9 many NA TGTGTCAGCCTTTCCCAATCGGGAGGACTAAACACTGAAGCTTTCTTT CVSLSQSGGLNTEAFF
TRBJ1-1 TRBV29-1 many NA TGCAGCGTTAAGGGGGGGCAGAACACTGAAGCTTTCTTT CSVKGGQNTEAFF
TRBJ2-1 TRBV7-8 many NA TGTGCCAGCAGCCCCAGGATTTACAATGAGCAGTTCTTC CASSPRIYNEQFF
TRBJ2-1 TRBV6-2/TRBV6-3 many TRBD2 TGTGCCAGCAGTTACCCGGTCGGGGGGATGTCGGGTGAGCAGTTCTTC CASSYPVGGMSGEQFF
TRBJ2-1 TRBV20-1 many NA TGCAGTGCTAGGGGTGGGGCTGACGACATCAATGAGCAGTTCTTC CSARGGADDINEQFF
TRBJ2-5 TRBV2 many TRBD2 TGTGCCAGCAGTGGGCTAGCGGAGCCCTTCGGGGCCCAGTACTTC CASSGLAEPFGAQYF
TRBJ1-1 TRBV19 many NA TGTGCCAGTTCGATGGGGAGGACTGAAGCTTTCTTT CASSMGRTEAFF
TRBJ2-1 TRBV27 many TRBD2 TGTGCCAGCAGTTCCCCTGGCGGGAGTATGCATACTGAGCAGTTCTTC CASSSPGGSMHTEQFF
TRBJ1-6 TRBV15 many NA TGTGCCACCAGCAGAGATGGTGGTTCACCCCTCCACTTT CATSRDGGSPLHF
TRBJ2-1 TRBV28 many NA TGTGCCAGCAGTTTTAGTTCCGAGTGTGAGCAGTTCTTC CASSFSSECEQFF
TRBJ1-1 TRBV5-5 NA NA TGTGCCAGCAGTTCCCAGGTTGACGGGGCCACTGAAGCTTTCTTT CASSSQVDGATEAFF
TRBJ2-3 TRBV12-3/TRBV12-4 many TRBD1 TGTGCCAGCAGAAAGAGGACAGGGGGAGGGACGCAGTATTTT CASRKRTGGGTQYF
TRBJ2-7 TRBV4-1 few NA TGCGCCAGCAGCCAAGATCGGGGGACGGGAGCCTACGAGCAGTACTTC CASSQDRGTGAYEQYF
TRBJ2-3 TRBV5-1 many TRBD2 TGCGCCAGCAGCGTACTAGCGGGGTTCACAGATACGCAGTATTTT CASSVLAGFTDTQYF
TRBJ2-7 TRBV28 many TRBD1 TGTGCCAGCAGTTTATCGGGACAGGGGCTTTACGAGCAGTACTTC CASSLSGQGLYEQYF
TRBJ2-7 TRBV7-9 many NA TGTGCCAGCAGCCCCCCTGGCAGGTCCAGCGAGCAGTACTTC CASSPPGRSSEQYF
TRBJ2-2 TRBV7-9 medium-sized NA TGTGCCAGCAGCCCACGTGAACCCGGGGAGCTGTTTTTT CASSPREPGELFF
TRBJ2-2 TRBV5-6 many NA TGTGCCAGCAGCTTGGGCTCCAACACTGGGGGCTTGGGCTCCAACACCGGGGAGCTGTTTTTT CASSLGSNTGGLGSNTGELFF
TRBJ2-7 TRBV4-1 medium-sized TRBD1 TGCGCCAGCAGCCAAGAGACGGGACAGGCCTCCTACGAGCAGTACTTC CASSQETGQASYEQYF
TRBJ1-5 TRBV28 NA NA TGTGCCAGCAGTACCCATCAGCCCCAGCATTTT CASSTHQPQHF
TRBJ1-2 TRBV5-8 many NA TGTGCCAGCAGCCCCGGCCGAAACCGGGATGGCTACACCTTC CASSPGRNRDGYTF
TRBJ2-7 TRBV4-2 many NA TGTGCCAGCAGCCAAGAGGCTGGGGAATCCTACGAGCAGTACTTC CASSQEAGESYEQYF
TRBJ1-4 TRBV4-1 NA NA TGCGCCAGCAGCCAAGTGATTCTCCAGGGCGCGAATGAAAAACTGTTTTTT CASSQVILQGANEKLFF
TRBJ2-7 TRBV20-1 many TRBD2 TGCAGTGCTAGAGATCTAGCGGGAGGGTCCTACGAGCAGTACTTC CSARDLAGGSYEQYF
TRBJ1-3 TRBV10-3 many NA TGTGCCATCGGGACAAGGGTTGGAAACACCATATATTTT CAIGTRVGNTIYF
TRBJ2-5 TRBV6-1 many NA TGTGCCAGCGTGCCATTGAGTGGCGGACAAGAGACCCAGTACTTC CASVPLSGGQETQYF
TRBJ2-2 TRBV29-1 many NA TGCAGCGTTGTAGAAGGGAACACCGGGGAGCTGTTTTTT CSVVEGNTGELFF
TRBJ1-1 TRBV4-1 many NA TGCGCCAGCAGCCAGCTTATGGGCAGCAACACTGAAGCTTTCTTT CASSQLMGSNTEAFF
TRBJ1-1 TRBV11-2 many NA TGTGCCAGCAGCTTACAAGGCCTGAACACTGAAGCTTTCTTT CASSLQGLNTEAFF
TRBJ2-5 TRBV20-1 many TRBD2 TGCAGTGCTAGAGTCCAGTCGGGGGGGAATCGAGAGACCCAGTACTTC CSARVQSGGNRETQYF
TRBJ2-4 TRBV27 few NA TGTGCCAGCAGTTCGGACAGAAACATTCAGTACTTC CASSSDRNIQYF
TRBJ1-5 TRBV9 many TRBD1 TGTGCCAGCAGCGCCGAGGGGGCAATCAATCAGCCCCAGCATTTT CASSAEGAINQPQHF
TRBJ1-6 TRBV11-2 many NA TGTGCCAGCAGCTTAGGGTGGAATACACCCCTCCACTTT CASSLGWNTPLHF
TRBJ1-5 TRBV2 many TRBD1 TGTGCCAGCAGTGATCCGGGACAGGCGATTTATAGCAATCAGCCCCAGCATTTT CASSDPGQAIYSNQPQHF
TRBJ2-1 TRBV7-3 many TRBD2 TGTGCCAGCAGGCGATCTAGCGGGAGTTCGGGTTACAATGAGCAGTTCTTC CASRRSSGSSGYNEQFF
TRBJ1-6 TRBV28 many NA TGTGCCAGCAGCCTAGGGTCACCCCTCCACTTT CASSLGSPLHF
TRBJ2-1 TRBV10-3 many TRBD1 TGTGCCACCGCCGGGACAGATAACAATGAGCAGTTCTTC CATAGTDNNEQFF
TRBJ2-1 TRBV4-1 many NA TGCGCCAGCAGCCAAGACTACCACAATGAGCAGTTCTTC CASSQDYHNEQFF
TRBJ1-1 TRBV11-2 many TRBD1 TGTGCCAGCAGCTCCGGGACAGCCACTGAAGCTTTCTTT CASSSGTATEAFF
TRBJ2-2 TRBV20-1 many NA TGCAGTGCTAGAGAGATGCGGGACACCGGGGAGCTGTTTTTT CSAREMRDTGELFF
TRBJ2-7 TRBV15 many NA TGTGCCACCGCAGTGGAGGGGGCCGGATCCTACGAGCAGTACTTC CATAVEGAGSYEQYF
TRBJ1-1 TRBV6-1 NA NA TGTGCTGCTGCAAGAGGGGAAAACACTGAAGCTTTCTTT CAAARGENTEAFF
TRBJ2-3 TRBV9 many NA TGTGCCAGCAGCGTAGGAACCTTTAGCACAGATACGCAGTATTTT CASSVGTFSTDTQYF
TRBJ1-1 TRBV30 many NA TGTGCCTGGTCCACCCAGGGCGATGTCACTGAAGCTTTCTTT CAWSTQGDVTEAFF
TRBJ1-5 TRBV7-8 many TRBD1 TGTGCCAGCAGCCAGGGACAGGGGGCCGATCAGCCCCAGCATTTT CASSQGQGADQPQHF